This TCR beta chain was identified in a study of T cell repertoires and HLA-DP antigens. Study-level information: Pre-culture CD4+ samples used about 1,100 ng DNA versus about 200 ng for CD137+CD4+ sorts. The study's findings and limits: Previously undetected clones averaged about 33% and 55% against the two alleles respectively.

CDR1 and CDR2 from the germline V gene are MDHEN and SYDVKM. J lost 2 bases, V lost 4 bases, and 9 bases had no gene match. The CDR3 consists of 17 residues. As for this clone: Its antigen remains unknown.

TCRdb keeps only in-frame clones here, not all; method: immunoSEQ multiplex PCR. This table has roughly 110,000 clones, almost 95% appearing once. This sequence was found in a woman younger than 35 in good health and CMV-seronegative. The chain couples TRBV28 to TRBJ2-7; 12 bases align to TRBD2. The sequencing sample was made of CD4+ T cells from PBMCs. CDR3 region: CASSSSLAGGPPYEQYF. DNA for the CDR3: TGTGCCAGCAGTTCTTCACTAGCGGGAGGACCCCCCTACGAGCAGTACTTC. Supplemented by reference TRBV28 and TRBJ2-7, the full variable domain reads DVKVTQSSRYLVKRTGEKVFLECVQDMDHENMFWYRQDPGLGLRLIYFSYDVKMKEKGDIPEGYSVSREKKERFSLILESASTNQTSMYLCASSSSLAGGPPYEQYFGPGTRLTVT.